This TCR beta chain is from a study of T cells in women clearing cervical HPV infection. Across the whole study: Controls were women whose single incident HPV16 infection cleared within 12 months without precancer or cancer.

Sequencing was performed with immunoSEQ multiplex PCR; in TCRdb, only in-frame clones are kept and a portion is missing. This sample's table reports some 23,000 clones. Findings of the study overall: Richness differences could reflect unmeasured T-cell content per sample.

With respect to this clone: Its cognate antigen is unknown.

Sequenced input: blood buffy coat. The receptor was isolated from a woman between 18 and 69 years old with a cervical HPV16 infection that either progressed to CIN3+ or cleared (not recorded which).

CDR3 sequence: CASRSTGGSGNTIYF. The covered CDR3 bases are TGTGCCAGCAGGTCCACAGGGGGCTCTGGAAACACC. V usage is TRBV14 and J usage is TRBJ1-3, with 8 positions matching TRBD1. The observed sequence ends 3 residues before the CDR3 terminus, with the missing tail filled in from the germline J gene. The ends lost 6 bases at V and 0 bases at J; junction bases unmatched: 4. Germline V gives CDR1 SGHDN, CDR2 FVKESK. The CDR3 extends over 15 amino acids.